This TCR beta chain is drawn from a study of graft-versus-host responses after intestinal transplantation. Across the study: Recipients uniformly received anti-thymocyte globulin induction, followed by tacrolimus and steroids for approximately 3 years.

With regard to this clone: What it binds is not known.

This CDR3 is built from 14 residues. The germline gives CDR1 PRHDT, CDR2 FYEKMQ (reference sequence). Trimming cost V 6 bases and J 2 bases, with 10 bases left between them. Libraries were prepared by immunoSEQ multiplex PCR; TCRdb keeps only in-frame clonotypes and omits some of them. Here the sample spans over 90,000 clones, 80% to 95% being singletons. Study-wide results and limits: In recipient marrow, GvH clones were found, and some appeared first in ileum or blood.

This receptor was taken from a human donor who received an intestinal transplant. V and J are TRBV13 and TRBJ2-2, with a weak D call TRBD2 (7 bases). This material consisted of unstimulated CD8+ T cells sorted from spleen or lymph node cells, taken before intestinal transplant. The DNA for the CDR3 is TGTGCCAGCAGGGGGGGGCCAAACACCGGGGAGCTGTTTTTT. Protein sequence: CASRGGPNTGELFF.